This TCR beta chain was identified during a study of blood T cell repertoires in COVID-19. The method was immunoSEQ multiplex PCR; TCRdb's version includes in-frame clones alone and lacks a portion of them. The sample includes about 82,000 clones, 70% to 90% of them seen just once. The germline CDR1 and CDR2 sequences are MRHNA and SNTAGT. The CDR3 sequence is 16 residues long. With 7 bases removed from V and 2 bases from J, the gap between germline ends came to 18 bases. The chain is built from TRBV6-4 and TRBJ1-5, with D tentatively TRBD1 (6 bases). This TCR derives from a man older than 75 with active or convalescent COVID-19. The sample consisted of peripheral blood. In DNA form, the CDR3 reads TGTGCCAGCATCGAATCGGGGGGCATTGGCAATCAGCCCCAGCATTTT. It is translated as CASIESGGIGNQPQHF.